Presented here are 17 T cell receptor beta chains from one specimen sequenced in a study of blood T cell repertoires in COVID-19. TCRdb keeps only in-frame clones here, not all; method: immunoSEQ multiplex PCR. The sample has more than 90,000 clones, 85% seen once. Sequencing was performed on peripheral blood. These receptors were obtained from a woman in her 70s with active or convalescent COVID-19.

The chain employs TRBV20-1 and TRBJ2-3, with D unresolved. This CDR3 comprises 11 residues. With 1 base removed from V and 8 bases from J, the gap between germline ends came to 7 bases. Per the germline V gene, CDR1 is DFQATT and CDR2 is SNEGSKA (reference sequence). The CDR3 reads CSARVAVTQYF. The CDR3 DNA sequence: TGCAGTGCTAGAGTGGCCGTTACGCAGTATTTT.

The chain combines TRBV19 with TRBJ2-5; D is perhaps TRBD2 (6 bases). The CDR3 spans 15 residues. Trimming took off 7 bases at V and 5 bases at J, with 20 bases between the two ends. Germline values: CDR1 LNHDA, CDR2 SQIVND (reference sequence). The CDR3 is CASTQGLSNWETQYF. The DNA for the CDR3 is TGTGCCAGTACCCAGGGACTCTCAAATTGGGAGACCCAGTACTTC. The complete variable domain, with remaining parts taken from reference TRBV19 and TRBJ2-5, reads DGGITQSPKYLFRKEGQNVTLSCEQNLNHDAMYWYRQDPGQGLRLIYYSQIVNDFQKGDIAEGYSVSREKKESFPLTVTSAQKNPTAFYLCASTQGLSNWETQYFGPGTRLLVL.

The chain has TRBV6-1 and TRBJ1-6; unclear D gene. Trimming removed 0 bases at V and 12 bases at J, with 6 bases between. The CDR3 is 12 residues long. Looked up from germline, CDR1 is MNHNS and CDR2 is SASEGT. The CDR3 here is CASSEAGKPLHF. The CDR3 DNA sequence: TGTGCCAGCAGTGAAGCCGGGAAACCCCTCCACTTT.

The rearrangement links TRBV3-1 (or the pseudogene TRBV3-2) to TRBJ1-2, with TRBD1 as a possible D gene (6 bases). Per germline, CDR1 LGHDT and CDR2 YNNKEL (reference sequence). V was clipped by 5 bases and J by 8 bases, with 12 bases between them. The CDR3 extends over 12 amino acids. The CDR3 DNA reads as TGTGCCAGCAGCTCAGGGGTAGGCGGCTACACCTTC. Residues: CASSSGVGGYTF.

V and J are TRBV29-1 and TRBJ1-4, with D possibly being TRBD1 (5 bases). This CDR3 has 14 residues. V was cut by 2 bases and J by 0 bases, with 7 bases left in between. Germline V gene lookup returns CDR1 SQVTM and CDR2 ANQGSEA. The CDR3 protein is CSVETGATNEKLFF. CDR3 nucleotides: TGCAGCGTTGAAACAGGTGCAACTAATGAAAAACTGTTTTTT.

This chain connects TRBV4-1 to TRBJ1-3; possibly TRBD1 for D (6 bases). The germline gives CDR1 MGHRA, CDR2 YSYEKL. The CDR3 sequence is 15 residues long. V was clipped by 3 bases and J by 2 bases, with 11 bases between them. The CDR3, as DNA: TGCGCCAGCAGCCAGTTACAGGGCACTGGAAACACCATATATTTT. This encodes CASSQLQGTGNTIYF.

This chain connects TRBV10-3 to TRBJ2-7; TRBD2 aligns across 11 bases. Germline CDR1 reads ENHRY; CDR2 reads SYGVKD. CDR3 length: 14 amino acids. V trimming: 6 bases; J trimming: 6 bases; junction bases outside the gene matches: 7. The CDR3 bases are TGTGCCATCAGCCTAGGGGGGACTAGCGGCGAGCAGTACTTC. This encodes CAISLGGTSGEQYF.

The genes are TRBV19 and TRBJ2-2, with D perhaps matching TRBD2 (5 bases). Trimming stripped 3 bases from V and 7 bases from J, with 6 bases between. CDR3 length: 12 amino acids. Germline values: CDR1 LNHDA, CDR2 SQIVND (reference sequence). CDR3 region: CASSIGDGELFF. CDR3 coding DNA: TGTGCCAGTAGTATCGGGGACGGGGAGCTGTTTTTT.

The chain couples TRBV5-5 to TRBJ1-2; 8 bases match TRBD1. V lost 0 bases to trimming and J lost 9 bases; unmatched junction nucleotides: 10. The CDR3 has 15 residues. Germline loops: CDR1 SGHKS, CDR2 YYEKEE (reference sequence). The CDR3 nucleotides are TGTGCCAGCAGCTTGGAGTGGGGACAGGTAGTAAGCTACACCTTC. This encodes CASSLEWGQVVSYTF.

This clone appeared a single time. Here the CDR3 reads CASSSPSNEQFF. The CDR3 DNA reads TGTGCCAGCAGTTCCCCTTCCAATGAGCAGTTCTTC. The genes are TRBV27 and TRBJ2-1; D is unresolved. The CDR3 is made up of 12 amino acids. Germline loops: CDR1 MNHEY, CDR2 SMNVEV (reference sequence). The V and J ends lost 4 bases and 6 bases respectively, with 7 bases between them.

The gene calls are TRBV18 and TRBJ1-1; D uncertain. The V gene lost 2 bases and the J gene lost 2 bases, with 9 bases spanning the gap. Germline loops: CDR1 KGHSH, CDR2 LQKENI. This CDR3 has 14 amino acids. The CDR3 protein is CASSPGTDNTEAFF. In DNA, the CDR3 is TGTGCCAGCTCACCAGGCACAGACAACACTGAAGCTTTCTTT.

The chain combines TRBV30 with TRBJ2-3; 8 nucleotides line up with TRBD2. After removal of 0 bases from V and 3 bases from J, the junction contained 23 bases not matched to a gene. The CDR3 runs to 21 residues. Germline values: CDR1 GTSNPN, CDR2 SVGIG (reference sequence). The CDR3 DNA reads TGTGCCTGGAGTGTACTCCTAACTAGCGGAATATTCGACGGGAGGACAGATACGCAGTATTTT. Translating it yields CAWSVLLTSGIFDGRTDTQYF.

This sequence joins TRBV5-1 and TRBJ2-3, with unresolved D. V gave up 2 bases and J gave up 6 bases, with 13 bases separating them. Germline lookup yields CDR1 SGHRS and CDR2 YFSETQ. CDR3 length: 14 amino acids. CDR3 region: CASSFSTDSDTQYF. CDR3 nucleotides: TGCGCCAGCAGCTTTTCCACTGATTCGGATACGCAGTATTTT.

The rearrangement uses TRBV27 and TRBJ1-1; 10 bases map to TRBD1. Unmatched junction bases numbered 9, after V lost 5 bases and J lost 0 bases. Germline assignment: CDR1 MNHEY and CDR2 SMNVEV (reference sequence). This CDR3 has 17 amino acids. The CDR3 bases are TGTGCCAGCAGTACCTTCGGACAGGGGGTCATGAACACTGAAGCTTTCTTT. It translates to CASSTFGQGVMNTEAFF.

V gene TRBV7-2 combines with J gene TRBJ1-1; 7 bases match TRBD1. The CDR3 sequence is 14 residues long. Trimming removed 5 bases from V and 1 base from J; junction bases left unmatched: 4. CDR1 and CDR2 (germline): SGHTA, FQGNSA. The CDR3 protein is CASSLRTGNTEAFF. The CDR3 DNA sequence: TGTGCCAGCAGCCTTAGGACAGGGAACACTGAAGCTTTCTTT.

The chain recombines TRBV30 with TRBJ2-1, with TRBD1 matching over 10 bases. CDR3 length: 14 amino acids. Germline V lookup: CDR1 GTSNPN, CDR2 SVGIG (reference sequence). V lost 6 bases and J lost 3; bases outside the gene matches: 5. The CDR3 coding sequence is TGTGCCTGTGGACAGGGGGGTCTCTACAATGAGCAGTTCTTC. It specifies CACGQGGLYNEQFF.

The CDR3 DNA reads TGTGCCACCAGGGTTTGGTGGGGGGGCAACACTGAAGCTTTCTTT. Translation gives CATRVWWGGNTEAFF. The rearrangement uses TRBV24-1 and TRBJ1-1, with TRBD1 as a possible D gene (6 bases). V lost 7 bases to trimming and J lost 2 bases, with 16 bases between them. The CDR3 consists of 15 residues. CDR1 is KGHDR, CDR2 SFDVKD, per germline.